The present T cell receptor (beta chain) was sequenced within a study of T cells of healthy individuals. TCRdb fed the 5' RACE reads into MiXCR, producing one record per CDR3 protein. Of about 53,000 distinct CDR3 sequences detected, roughly 15% appear once; the ten largest clones hold about 16%. This clonotype was obtained from a human donor in good health.

In DNA, the CDR3 is TGTGCCAGCAGCTTGGCGGCTCATAGTGGGAACACTGAAGCTTTCTTT. As protein: CASSLAAHSGNTEAFF. The chain is built from TRBV7-8 and TRBJ1-1, with no clear D. V lost 3 bases and J lost 1, with 15 bases in between. This CDR3 contains 16 residues. Germline lookup yields CDR1 SGHVS and CDR2 FQNEAQ.